This section outlines one T cell receptor beta chain sequence together with its context. No antigen is known for it. This CDR3 is also generated by other DNA sequences in the sample. This specimen belongs to a study of shared clonotypes between healthy human individuals. Turning to the study itself: Donors consisted of a couple of women and a few men between 18 and 49. Overall study results and limits: The generation probabilities recorded for non-shared clonotypes fell below those of clonotypes shared by all four donors. The researchers took only blood, and tissue repertoires probably look different.

The repertoire was sequenced with immunoSEQ multiplex PCR; TCRdb's copy has only in-frame clones and lacks some. The sample yields fewer than 3 million clones, under 95% seen once. The source material was naive CD4+ T cells from PBMCs. Described subset: CD45RA+ positively selected. The receptor was isolated from a young man in good health. Some clones in this sample may be carry-over from other donors' samples.

Here the CDR3 DNA reads TGCGCCAGCAGCTTGGTCGCGGGGCCCTACGAGCAGTACTTC. It specifies CASSLVAGPYEQYF. The chain uses TRBV5-1 and TRBJ2-7; maybe TRBD2 (6 bases). This CDR3 is 14 amino acids long. Germline-derived CDR1 and CDR2 are SGHRS and YFSETQ. The ends were cut back, 0 bases at V and 2 bases at J, with 9 bases in the middle. Based on the CDR3 plus reference TRBV5-1 and TRBJ2-7, the full variable domain is KAGVTQTPRYLIKTRGQQVTLSCSPISGHRSVSWYQQTPGQGLQFLFEYFSETQRNKGNFPGRFSGRQFSNSRSEMNVSTLELGDSALYLCASSLVAGPYEQYFGPGTRLTVT.